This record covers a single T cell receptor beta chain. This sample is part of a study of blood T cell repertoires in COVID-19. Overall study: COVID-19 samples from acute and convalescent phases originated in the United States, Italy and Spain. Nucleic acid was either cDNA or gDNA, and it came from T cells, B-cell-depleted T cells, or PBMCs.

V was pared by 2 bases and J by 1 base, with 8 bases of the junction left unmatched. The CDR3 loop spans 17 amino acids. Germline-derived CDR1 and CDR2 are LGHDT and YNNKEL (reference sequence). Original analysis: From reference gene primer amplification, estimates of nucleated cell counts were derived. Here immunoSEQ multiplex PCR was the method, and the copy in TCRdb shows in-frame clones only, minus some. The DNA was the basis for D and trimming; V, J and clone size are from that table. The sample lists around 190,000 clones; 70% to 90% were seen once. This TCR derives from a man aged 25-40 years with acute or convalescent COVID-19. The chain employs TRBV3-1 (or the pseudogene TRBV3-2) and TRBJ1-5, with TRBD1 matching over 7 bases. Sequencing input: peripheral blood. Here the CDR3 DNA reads TGTGCCAGCAGCCAAAGCAACAGGGGTCGGAGCAATCAGCCCCAGCATTTT. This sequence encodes CASSQSNRGRSNQPQHF.